The next 21 T cell receptor beta chains were all read from a single sample in a study of T-cell reconstitution after alpha-beta-depleted transplantation in children (TCRdb year 2016). The library came from PCR. The instrument given in TCRdb is Illumina HiSeq 2500. Molecular barcoding was employed in the preparation of TCR libraries, with unique molecular identifiers being used to normalize TCRbeta repertoire quantification. The public reads were run again by TCRdb, first through fastp at Q25 and then through MiXCR, and only productive beta chains were kept. For every CDR3 protein sequence, its rows merge into one entry that carries the most common genes and DNA. In all, the sample holds about 980,000 distinct CDR3 sequences, and about 30% of those were seen once. Jointly, the top ten make up under 30% of the sample. Interpreted using the paper, the treatment or condition label stands for: allogeneic hematopoietic cell transplantation with graft depleted of TCRalphabeta T cells and CD19 B cells.

Sequenced material: PBMCs, mostly from graft donor cells, taken 360 days after TCRalphabeta/CD19-depleted stem cell transplant. Source of these receptors: a boy in the first two years of life who had a stem cell transplant for SCID, so the T cells may come from the graft donor.

The V call is TRBV5-1, the J call TRBJ2-7, with D hard to call. Germline CDR1 and CDR2: SGHRS and YFSETQ. The germline V and J ends were trimmed by 4 bases and 5 bases, with 13 bases remaining between them. There are 13 residues in the CDR3. CDR3 coding DNA: TGCGCCAGCAGCCCGGACCTGGGTAACGAGCAGTACTTC. Translation gives CASSPDLGNEQYF.

This chain joins TRBV5-4 and TRBJ2-7; 16 nucleotides match TRBD2. The V gene end was trimmed by 1 base and the J gene end by 4 bases; junction bases not matched to a gene: 11. This CDR3 has 19 residues. Germline CDR1 is SGHNT and CDR2 is YYREEE (reference sequence). The CDR3 spells CASSLYGTSGGASPYEQYF. The CDR3 nucleotides are TGTGCCAGCAGCTTGTACGGGACTAGCGGGGGGGCCTCCCCGTACGAGCAGTACTTC.

This clonotype was observed a few times. The chain has TRBV4-1 and TRBJ2-2; D uncertain. This CDR3 is built from 13 residues. Germline V CDR1 and CDR2: MGHRA, YSYEKL. V dropped 6 bases and J dropped 1 base, with 6 bases sitting between them. CDR3 in amino acids: CASSHMNTGELFF. In DNA, the CDR3 is TGCGCCAGCAGTCACATGAACACCGGGGAGCTGTTTTTT.

This rearrangement joins TRBV20-1 to TRBJ1-1, with a weak D call TRBD1 (6 bases). From germline, CDR1 is DFQATT and CDR2 SNEGSKA (reference sequence). V lost 0 bases and J 4 bases, leaving 15 bases between the germline ends. This CDR3 is built from 15 residues. The CDR3 nucleotides read TGCAGTGCTAGAGATCCTCAGGGGAGGGGCACTGAAGCTTTCTTT. Residues: CSARDPQGRGTEAFF.

V and J are TRBV5-1 and TRBJ2-1, with a weak D call TRBD1 (6 bases). Trimming took off 0 bases at V and 6 bases at J, with 10 bases between the two ends. The germline CDR1 and CDR2 sequences are SGHRS and YFSETQ. The CDR3 is made up of 14 amino acids. As DNA, the CDR3 is TGCGCCAGCAGCTTGGTGGGGGCCGGCAATGAGCAGTTCTTC. The encoded protein is CASSLVGAGNEQFF.

Only a few counts were recorded for this clonotype. The J gene is TRBJ2-7, the V gene TRBV20-1; 10 nucleotides line up with TRBD2. Germline V CDR1 and CDR2: DFQATT, SNEGSKA (reference sequence). The V gene end was trimmed by 5 bases and the J gene end by 2 bases; junction bases not matched to a gene: 3. The CDR3 covers 13 residues. CDR3 amino acids: CSAWGTSAYEQYF. CDR3 DNA sequence: TGCAGTGCTTGGGGGACTAGCGCCTACGAGCAGTACTTC.

The chain links TRBV28 to TRBJ1-6, with D perhaps matching TRBD1 (6 bases). Trimming took 1 base from V and 0 from J, leaving 13 bases between them. Germline assignment: CDR1 MDHEN and CDR2 SYDVKM. This CDR3 contains 18 residues. The CDR3 here is CASSLLGQGSSYNSPLHF. CDR3 coding DNA: TGTGCCAGCAGTTTATTGGGTCAGGGGAGCTCCTATAATTCACCCCTCCACTTT.

This clonotype was counted only a few times. V usage is TRBV6-5 and J usage is TRBJ2-5; D remains unclear. CDR3 size: 14 residues. CDR1 and CDR2 (germline): MNHEY, SVGAGI. Trimming left V 6 bases short and J 2 bases short, with 13 bases between. The CDR3 nucleotides are TGTGCCAGCAGCCCATCCAGGCTTCAAGAGACCCAGTACTTC. It encodes CASSPSRLQETQYF.

This clonotype came up a few times. The rearrangement uses TRBV6-5 and TRBJ2-2; D possibly matches TRBD1 or TRBD2 (5 bases each). Germline V gene data show CDR1 as MNHEY and CDR2 as SVGAGI. V dropped 5 bases and J dropped 6 bases, with 10 bases sitting between them. The CDR3 totals 13 residues. CDR3 in DNA: TGTGCCAGCAGTCACCAGGGAGCCGGGGAGCTGTTTTTT. It yields the protein CASSHQGAGELFF.

This rearrangement joins TRBV20-1 to TRBJ1-2; unclear D gene. CDR1 and CDR2 (germline): DFQATT, SNEGSKA (reference sequence). V was cut by 0 bases and J by 4 bases, with 6 bases left in between. The CDR3 extends over 12 amino acids. In DNA, the CDR3 is TGCAGTGCTAGAGACGGATTCTATGGCTACACCTTC. Amino acid sequence: CSARDGFYGYTF.

This clonotype has just a few counts. The CDR3 coding sequence is TGTGCCAGCAGCATCCCTAATCCGGGACTAACAAGCTGGGAACGTGGTGAGCAGTTCTTC. Translating it yields CASSIPNPGLTSWERGEQFF. The chain has TRBV21-1 and TRBJ2-1; the table's D gene call, TRBD2, was not cross checked with the DNA. TRBV21-1 is a pseudogene segment. CDR3 length: 20 amino acids.

This chain connects TRBV10-3 to TRBJ1-1, with D possibly being TRBD1 (6 bases). Germline CDR1 and CDR2: ENHRY and SYGVKD. CDR3 length: 14 residues. Trimming stripped 5 bases from V and 1 base from J, with 11 bases between. CDR3 protein: CAISRTAENTEAFF. CDR3 DNA: TGTGCCATCAGTCGGACAGCCGAGAACACTGAAGCTTTCTTT.

V usage is TRBV5-1 and J usage is TRBJ2-2; D assignment may be TRBD1 or TRBD2 (6 bases each). The V gene lost 1 base and the J gene lost 4 bases, with 17 bases spanning the gap. CDR1 SGHRS and CDR2 YFSETQ come from the germline V gene. The length of the CDR3 is 17 residues. The CDR3 spells CASSLNSEGGLTGELFF. DNA of the CDR3: TGCGCCAGCAGCTTGAATTCGGAGGGGGGCCTCACCGGGGAGCTGTTTTTT. The full variable domain, in which reference TRBV5-1 and TRBJ2-2 provide the parts outside the CDR3, is KAGVTQTPRYLIKTRGQQVTLSCSPISGHRSVSWYQQTPGQGLQFLFEYFSETQRNKGNFPGRFSGRQFSNSRSEMNVSTLELGDSALYLCASSLNSEGGLTGELFFGEGSRLTVL.

This clonotype occurred a few times. V gene TRBV20-1 combines with J gene TRBJ2-1; D is undetermined. V lost 3 bases and J lost 9, with 12 bases in between. The CDR3 spans 12 residues. Germline V gene lookup returns CDR1 DFQATT and CDR2 SNEGSKA (reference sequence). CDR3 loop: CSASMGMGEQFF. CDR3 sequence (DNA): TGCAGTGCTAGCATGGGGATGGGTGAGCAGTTCTTC.

This clonotype was observed a handful of times. This CDR3 reads CSVATGTGSPTTSGAFSSYEQYF. DNA of the CDR3: TGCAGCGTCGCCACCGGGACAGGGAGCCCCACGACTAGCGGGGCCTTCAGCTCCTACGAGCAGTACTTC. The V and J genes are TRBV29-1 and TRBJ2-7; TRBD2 aligns across 11 bases. V shed 6 bases, J shed 0 bases, and the junction held 31 bases outside the gene matches. The CDR3 runs 23 residues. CDR1 is SQVTM, CDR2 ANQGSEA, per germline.

This clonotype was seen more than once but under ten times. The gene calls are TRBV6-5 and TRBJ2-3; perhaps TRBD1 as D (6 bases). The CDR3 extends over 16 amino acids. The germline gives CDR1 MNHEY, CDR2 SVGAGI. V lost 4 bases and J 4 bases, leaving 18 bases between the germline ends. The CDR3 region has the DNA TGTGCCAGCAGTTCAACGACAGGAGGTCGGGCAGATACGCAGTATTTT. The encoded protein is CASSSTTGGRADTQYF.

The CDR3 DNA follows: TGTGCCAGCCCTCATGACCCCGCCGCGTTGGACGAGCAGTACTTC. Amino acids: CASPHDPAALDEQYF. The rearrangement links TRBV6-4 to TRBJ2-7; D unresolved. V lost 8 bases to trimming and J lost 5 bases, with 22 bases between them. The germline gives CDR1 MRHNA, CDR2 SNTAGT. The CDR3 is 15 residues long.

This chain connects TRBV3-1 to TRBJ1-3, with 11 nucleotides matching TRBD1. Trimming cost V 4 bases and J 10 bases; bases outside gene matches: 6. Germline CDR1 and CDR2: LGHDT and YNNKEL (reference sequence). This CDR3 region has 14 residues. The CDR3 region is CASSPDRGRMTIYF. The CDR3, as DNA: TGTGCCAGCAGCCCGGACAGGGGGCGAATGACCATATATTTT.

A few counts support this clonotype. This chain connects TRBV6-1 to TRBJ2-7; 7 bases map to TRBD2. CDR3 size: 14 residues. After removal of 6 bases from V and 0 bases from J, the junction contained 5 bases not matched to a gene. CDR1 is MNHNS, CDR2 SASEGT, per germline. The CDR3 DNA is TGTGCCAGCAGGACACTAGCGTCCTCCTACGAGCAGTACTTC. Translating gives CASRTLASSYEQYF.

The chain joins TRBV11-1 to TRBJ2-3, with 10 positions matching TRBD1. The germline CDR1 and CDR2 sequences are SGHAT and FQDESV (reference sequence). The CDR3 extends over 18 amino acids. The junction had 9 bases not matched to a gene; V was cut back by 2 bases and J by 1 base. CDR3 loop: CASSLKFDRGLRTDTQYF. CDR3 nucleotides: TGTGCCAGCAGCTTAAAATTTGACAGGGGGCTTCGCACAGATACGCAGTATTTT. Variable domain in full (rest from reference TRBV11-1 and TRBJ2-3): EAEVAQSPRYKITEKSQAVAFWCDPISGHATLYWYRQILGQGPELLVQFQDESVVDDSQLPKDRFSAERLKGVDSTLKIQPAELGDSAMYLCASSLKFDRGLRTDTQYFGPGTRLTVL.

This clonotype was seen a handful of times. The gene calls are TRBV20-1 and TRBJ2-7; 7 nucleotides agree with TRBD2. Germline lookup yields CDR1 DFQATT and CDR2 SNEGSKA (reference sequence). The ends lost 8 bases at V and 0 bases at J; junction bases unmatched: 7. The length of the CDR3 is 13 residues. In DNA form, the CDR3 reads TGCAGTCCCCGGTGGACTAGCTCCTACGAGCAGTACTTC. Its protein product is CSPRWTSSYEQYF.